This TCR beta chain is from a study of CD8+ T cells in alopecia areata. Study information: Treated patients were dosed with oral tofacitinib, taking 5 to 10 mg twice daily.

Extracted RNA was reverse transcribed, and the resulting cDNA served as sequencing template. The table came from immunoSEQ multiplex PCR; TCRdb's copy has only in-frame clones and leaves some out. The profile shows about 190,000 clones, 60% of them singletons. Treatment of the sample: oral pan-JAK inhibitor, 5-10 mg twice daily. Lesional scalp punch biopsies and peripheral blood were collected from alopecia areata patients. CDR1 and CDR2 (germline): MNHEY, SMNVEV (reference sequence). The V end was cut by 8 bases, the J end by 4 bases, with 11 bases between. The CDR3 consists of 12 residues. The sample here was CD4+ T cells sorted from blood, taken at week 4, from a patient treated with tofacitinib. J is TRBJ1-2 and V is TRBV27; no clear D gene. The TCR sequence derives from a human donor with alopecia areata. For the CDR3, the DNA is TGTGCCAGCTGTCCCGCGGGCTATGGCTACACCTTC. As protein: CASCPAGYGYTF.